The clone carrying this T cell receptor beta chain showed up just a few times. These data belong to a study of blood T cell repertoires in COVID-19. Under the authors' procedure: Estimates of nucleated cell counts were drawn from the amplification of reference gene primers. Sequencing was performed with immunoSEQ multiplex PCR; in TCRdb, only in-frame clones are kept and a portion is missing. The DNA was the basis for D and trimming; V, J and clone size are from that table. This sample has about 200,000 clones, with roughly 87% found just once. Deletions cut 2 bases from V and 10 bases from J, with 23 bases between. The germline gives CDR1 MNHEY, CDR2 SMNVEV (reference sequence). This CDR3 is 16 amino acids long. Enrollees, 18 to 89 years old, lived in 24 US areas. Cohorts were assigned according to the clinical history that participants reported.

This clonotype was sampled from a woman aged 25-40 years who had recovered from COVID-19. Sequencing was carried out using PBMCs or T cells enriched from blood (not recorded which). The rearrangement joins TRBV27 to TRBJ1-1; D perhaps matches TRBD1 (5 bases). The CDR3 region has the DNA TGTGCCAGCAGTTTACACGACAGTTTTGTACGGTATCCAGCTTTCTTT. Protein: CASSLHDSFVRYPAFF.